The T cell receptor beta chain under discussion was sequenced for a study of blood T cell repertoires in COVID-19. Study background: Some COVID-19 samples were acute and others convalescent; all came from the United States, Italy and Spain.

As originally analysed: Amplification with reference gene primers provided the estimates of nucleated cell counts. Repertoires were generated with immunoSEQ multiplex PCR, while TCRdb's copy carries only in-frame clones and drops some. D and trimming come from the DNA, and the V and J calls and clone size come from that table. The data contain approximately 260,000 clones, approximately 86% of them singletons. CDR1 SGHDT and CDR2 YYEEEE come from the germline V gene. The length of the CDR3 is 14 residues. J lost 5 bases, V lost 3 bases, and 7 bases had no gene match. The sample holds a few counts of this clone. Participants were aged roughly 18 to 89 years from about 25 US areas.

The clonotype was recovered from a woman aged 40 to 49 with acute COVID-19. The sample consisted of PBMCs or T cells enriched from blood (not recorded which). The V and J genes are TRBV5-6 and TRBJ2-5; 7 bases match TRBD2. The CDR3 spells CASSSKRDGETQYF. The CDR3 bases are TGTGCCAGCAGCTCGAAGCGGGACGGGGAGACCCAGTACTTC.